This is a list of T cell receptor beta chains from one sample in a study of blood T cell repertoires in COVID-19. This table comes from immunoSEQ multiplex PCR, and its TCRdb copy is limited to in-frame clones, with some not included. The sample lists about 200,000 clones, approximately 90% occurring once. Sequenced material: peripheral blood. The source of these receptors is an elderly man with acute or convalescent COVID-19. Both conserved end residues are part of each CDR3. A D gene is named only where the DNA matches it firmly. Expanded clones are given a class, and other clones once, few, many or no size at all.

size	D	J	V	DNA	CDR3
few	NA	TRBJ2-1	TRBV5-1	TGCGCCAGCAGCTTGGGCGGACAGTTCTACAATGAGCAGTTCTTC	CASSLGGQFYNEQFF
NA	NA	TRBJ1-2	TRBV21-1	TGTGCCAGGAAGTCAACAGGACGCAGCTATGGCTACACCTTC	CARKSTGRSYGYTF
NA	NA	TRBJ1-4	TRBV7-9	TGTGCCAGCAGCACAGGGTACTCTAATGAAAAACTGTTTTTT	CASSTGYSNEKLFF
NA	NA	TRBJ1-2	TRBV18	TGTGCCAGCTCACCCAGCCAAGGGGCGACTAACTATGGCTACACCTTC	CASSPSQGATNYGYTF
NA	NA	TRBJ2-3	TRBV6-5	TGTGCCAGCAGTTCCTACTACAGGGAATGGACAGATACGCAGTATTTT	CASSSYYREWTDTQYF
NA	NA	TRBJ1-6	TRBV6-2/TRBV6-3	TGTGCCAGCAGTTACTCCGGTCCCAATTCACCCCTCCACTTT	CASSYSGPNSPLHF
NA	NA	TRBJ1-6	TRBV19	TGTGCCAGTAGTTCACTCCCGGTTACGAATTCACCCCTCCACTTT	CASSSLPVTNSPLHF
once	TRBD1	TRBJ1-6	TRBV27	TGTGCCAGCTCCCAGGGGGCAGGACGGGGCGGGGGTAATTCACCCCTCCACTTT	CASSQGAGRGGGNSPLHF
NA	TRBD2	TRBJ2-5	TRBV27	TGTGCCAGCATAAAGCCGGGACTAGCGGGAGGCCAAGAGACCCAGTACTTC	CASIKPGLAGGQETQYF
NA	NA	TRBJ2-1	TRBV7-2	TGTGCCAGCAGCTTAGATTCGGGATACAATGAGCAGTTCTTC	CASSLDSGYNEQFF
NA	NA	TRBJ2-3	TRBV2	TGTGCCAGCAGTCGGGTGAGCCGCACAGATACGCAGTATTTT	CASSRVSRTDTQYF
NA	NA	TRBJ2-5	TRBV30	TGTGCCTGGAGTCGGGGTCGGAGCGGGCTTACAAGAGAGTCCCAGTACTTC	CAWSRGRSGLTRESQYF
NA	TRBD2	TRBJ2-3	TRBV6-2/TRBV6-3	TGTGCCAGCAGTTTGGTTACGGGGAAGCGGGAGCCGAGCACAGATACGCAGTATTTT	CASSLVTGKREPSTDTQYF
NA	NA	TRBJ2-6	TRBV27	TGTGCCAGCAGCTCACCCAGCTCTGGGGCCAACGTCCTGACTTTC	CASSSPSSGANVLTF
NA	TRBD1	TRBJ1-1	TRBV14	TGTGCCAGCAGCCAAGACAGGGGGGTCATGAACACTGAAGCTTTCTTT	CASSQDRGVMNTEAFF
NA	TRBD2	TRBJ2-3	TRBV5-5	TGTGCCAGCAGCCTGGGACTAGCGGGAGGCGATACGCAGTATTTT	CASSLGLAGGDTQYF
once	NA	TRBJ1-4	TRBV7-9	TGTGCCAGCAGCTTAGGGGCAGGGGAACGGGAAAAACTGTTTTTT	CASSLGAGEREKLFF
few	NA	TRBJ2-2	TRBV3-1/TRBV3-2	TGTGCCAGCAGCAATTTAATCCACAGGAGTACGAACACCGGGGAGCTGTTTTTT	CASSNLIHRSTNTGELFF
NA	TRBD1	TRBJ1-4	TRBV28	TGTGCCAGCAGTTCTTGGGACAGAAATGAAAAACTGTTTTTT	CASSSWDRNEKLFF
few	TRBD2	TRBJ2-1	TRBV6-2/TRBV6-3	TGTGCCAGCAGTCTTAGCGGGACCGCCTACAATGAGCAGTTCTTC	CASSLSGTAYNEQFF
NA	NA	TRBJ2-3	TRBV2	TGTGCCAGCAGGGACAGACTTAGCACAGATACGCAGTATTTT	CASRDRLSTDTQYF
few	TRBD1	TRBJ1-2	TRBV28	TGTGCCAGCAGACCCACAGGGGGCGCTTATGGCTACACCTTC	CASRPTGGAYGYTF
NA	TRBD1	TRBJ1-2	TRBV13	TGTGCCAGCAGCCGGTCTAGCGCGGGACAGGGGATAAGGAGGACCTTC	CASSRSSAGQGIRRTF
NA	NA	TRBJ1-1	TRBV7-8	TGTGCCAGCAGCTTAGGACAGTTTAGAATCGAGAACACTGAAGCTTTCTTT	CASSLGQFRIENTEAFF
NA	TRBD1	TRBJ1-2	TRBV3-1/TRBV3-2	TGTGCCAGCAGCCAAGAAGGGACAGTTGGCTACACCTTC	CASSQEGTVGYTF
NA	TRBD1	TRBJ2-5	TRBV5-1	TGCGCCAGCAGCTTAGGGGGCGGGGAGACCCAGTACTTC	CASSLGGGETQYF